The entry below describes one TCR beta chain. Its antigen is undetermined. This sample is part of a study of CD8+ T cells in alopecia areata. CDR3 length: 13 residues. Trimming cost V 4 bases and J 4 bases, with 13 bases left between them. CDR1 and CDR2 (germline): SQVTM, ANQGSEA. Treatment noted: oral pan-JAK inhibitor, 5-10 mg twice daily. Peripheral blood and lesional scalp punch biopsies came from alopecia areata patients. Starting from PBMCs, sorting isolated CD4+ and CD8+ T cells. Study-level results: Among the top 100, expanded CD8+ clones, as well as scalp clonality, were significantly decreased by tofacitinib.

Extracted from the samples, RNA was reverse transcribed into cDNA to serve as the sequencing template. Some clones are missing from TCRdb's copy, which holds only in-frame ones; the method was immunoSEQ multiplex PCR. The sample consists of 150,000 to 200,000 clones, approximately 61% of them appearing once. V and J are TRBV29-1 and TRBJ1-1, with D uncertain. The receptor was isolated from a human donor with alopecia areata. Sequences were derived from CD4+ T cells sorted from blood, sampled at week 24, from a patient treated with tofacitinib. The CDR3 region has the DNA TGCAGCGTTGTTGGGGAGTGGGGCACTGAAGCTTTCTTT. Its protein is CSVVGEWGTEAFF. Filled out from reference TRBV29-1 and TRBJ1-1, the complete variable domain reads SAVISQKPSRDICQRGTSLTIQCQVDSQVTMMFWYRQQPGQSLTLIATANQGSEATYESGFVIDKFPISRPNLTFSTLTVSNMSPEDSSIYLCSVVGEWGTEAFFGQGTRLTVV.